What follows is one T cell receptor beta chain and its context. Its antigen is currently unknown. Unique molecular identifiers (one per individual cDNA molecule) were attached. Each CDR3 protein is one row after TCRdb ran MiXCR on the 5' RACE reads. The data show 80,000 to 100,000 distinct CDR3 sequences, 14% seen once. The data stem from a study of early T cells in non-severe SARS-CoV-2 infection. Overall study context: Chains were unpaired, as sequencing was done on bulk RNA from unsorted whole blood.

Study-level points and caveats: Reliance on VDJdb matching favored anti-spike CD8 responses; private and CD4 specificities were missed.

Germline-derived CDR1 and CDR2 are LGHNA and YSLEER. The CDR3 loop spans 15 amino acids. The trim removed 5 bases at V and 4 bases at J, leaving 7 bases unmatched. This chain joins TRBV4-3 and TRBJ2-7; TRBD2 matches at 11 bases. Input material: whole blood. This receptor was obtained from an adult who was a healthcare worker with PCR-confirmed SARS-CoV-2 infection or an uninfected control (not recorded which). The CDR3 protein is CASSTGLAAPYEQYF. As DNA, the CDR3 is TGCGCCAGCAGCACGGGACTAGCGGCACCTTACGAGCAGTACTTC.